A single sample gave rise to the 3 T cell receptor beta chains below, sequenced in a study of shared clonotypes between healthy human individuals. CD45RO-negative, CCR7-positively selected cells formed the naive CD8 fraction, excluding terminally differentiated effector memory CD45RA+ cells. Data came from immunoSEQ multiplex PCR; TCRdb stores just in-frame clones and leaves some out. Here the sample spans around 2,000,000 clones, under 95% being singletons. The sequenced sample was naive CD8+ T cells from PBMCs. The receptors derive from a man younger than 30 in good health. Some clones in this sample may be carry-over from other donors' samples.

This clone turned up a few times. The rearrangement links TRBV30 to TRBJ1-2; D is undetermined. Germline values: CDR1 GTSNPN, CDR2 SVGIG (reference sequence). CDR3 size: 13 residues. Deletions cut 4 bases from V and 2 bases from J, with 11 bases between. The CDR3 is CAWIETGNYGYTF. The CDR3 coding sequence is TGTGCCTGGATCGAAACTGGAAACTATGGCTACACCTTC.

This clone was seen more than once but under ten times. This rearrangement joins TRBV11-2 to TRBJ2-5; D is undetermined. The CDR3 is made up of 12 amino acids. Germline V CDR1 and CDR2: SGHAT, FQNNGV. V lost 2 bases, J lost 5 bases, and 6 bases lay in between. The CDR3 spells CASSLLGETQYF. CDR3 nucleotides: TGTGCCAGCAGCTTACTGGGGGAGACCCAGTACTTC.

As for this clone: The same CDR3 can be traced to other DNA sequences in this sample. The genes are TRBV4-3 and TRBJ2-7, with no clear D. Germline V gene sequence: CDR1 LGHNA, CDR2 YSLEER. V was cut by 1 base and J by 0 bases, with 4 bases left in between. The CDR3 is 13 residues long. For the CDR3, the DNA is TGCGCCAGCAGCCAAGGGACCTCCTACGAGCAGTACTTC. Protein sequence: CASSQGTSYEQYF.